Listed below are T cell receptor beta chains from one sample, sequenced in a study of OX40 agonist ivuxolimab in advanced cancers. Libraries were prepared by immunoSEQ multiplex PCR; TCRdb keeps only in-frame clonotypes and omits some of them. This sample has 50,000 to 70,000 clones, with around 93% found just once. The sequencing used CD4+ or CD8+ T cells sorted from blood, collected in a trial of the OX40 agonist ivuxolimab. These receptor sequences come from an adult with an advanced solid tumor such as melanoma, head and neck, liver or kidney cancer. CDR3s include the opening cysteine and the closing phenylalanine or tryptophan. A D gene is named only where the DNA matches it firmly. Clone size, where shown, is once, few, many, or a class for clones that have expanded.

TRBD1,TRBV5-1,-,TRBJ2-3,TGCGCCAGCAGCTTGGAGGGGGCAAGCACAGATACGCAGTATTTT,CASSLEGASTDTQYF
TRBD1,TRBV19,-,TRBJ2-5,TGTGCCAGTACCCATACAGGGGTTGGAGAGACCCAGTACTTC,CASTHTGVGETQYF
TRBD1,TRBV19,-,TRBJ2-4,TGTGCCAGTAGTACGGGACAGGCACTGCCCCAGAACATTCAGTACTTC,CASSTGQALPQNIQYF
-,TRBV18,-,TRBJ2-7,TGTGCCAGCTCACCTTCGCTCACCGAGCAGTACTTC,CASSPSLTEQYF
TRBD1,TRBV19,-,TRBJ1-5,TGTGCCAGTAACGAAGGACAGGGGGTGGGTCAGCCCCAGCATTTT,CASNEGQGVGQPQHF
TRBD1,TRBV5-1,once,TRBJ1-4,TGCGCCAGCAGCCCGTCAGGGGGGACTAATGAAAAACTGTTTTTT,CASSPSGGTNEKLFF
-,TRBV7-9,-,TRBJ2-7,TGTGCCAGCAGCTCGCGTGGGGGACGAGGTTCCTACGAGCAGTACTTC,CASSSRGGRGSYEQYF
TRBD1,TRBV19,-,TRBJ1-2,TGTGCCAGTAGTACCTCAGCCGGGACAGGGAACTATGGCTACACCTTC,CASSTSAGTGNYGYTF
TRBD2,TRBV4-2,-,TRBJ2-2,TGTGCCAGCAGCCAAGAGGGGACTAGCGTTGGAGGGGAGCTGTTTTTT,CASSQEGTSVGGELFF
-,TRBV23-1,-,TRBJ2-2,TGCGCCAGCAGTCAACTCCGCCAAGAAGACTGGACCCCATCCGGGGAGCTGTTTTTT,CASSQLRQEDWTPSGELFF
TRBD1,TRBV6-5,-,TRBJ1-1,TGTGCCAGCAGGATCCACAGGGGGCAAACTGAAGCTTTCTTT,CASRIHRGQTEAFF
TRBD2,TRBV18,-,TRBJ2-1,TGTGCCAGCTCGGTCCTAGCGGGAACCTACAATGAGCAGTTCTTC,CASSVLAGTYNEQFF
-,TRBV5-6,-,TRBJ1-2,TGTGCCAGCAGCCAAGGGGTTGACAGGCCAAGCTACACCTTC,CASSQGVDRPSYTF
-,TRBV6-1,-,TRBJ1-4,TGTGCCACACAGGACAGTCTGGAAAAACTGTTTTTT,CATQDSLEKLFF
TRBD1,TRBV10-3,-,TRBJ2-7,TGTGCCATCAGTGAGTCGACAGGGGGGCCCTACGAGCAGTACTTC,CAISESTGGPYEQYF
-,TRBV4-1,-,TRBJ1-2,TGCGCCAGCAGCCAATTAATCGACACCAACTATGGCTACACCTTC,CASSQLIDTNYGYTF
-,TRBV18,-,TRBJ1-6,TGTGCCAGCTCACCACCTCGTCCCCTCGGGCTTTTTTCACCCCTCCACTTT,CASSPPRPLGLFSPLHF
TRBD2,TRBV9,once,TRBJ2-1,TGTGCCAGCAGCGTACTAGCGGGAGGGCCGTACGAGCAGTTCTTC,CASSVLAGGPYEQFF
-,TRBV7-2,-,TRBJ2-7,TGTGCCAGCAGCTTGGACCCGGGACTGAGTACCTACGAGCAGTACTTC,CASSLDPGLSTYEQYF
TRBD2,TRBV6-4,-,TRBJ2-7,TGTGCCAGCAGCCTTCCGGTAGCGGGAGACTTCTGTGGAACCTACGAGCAGTACTTC,CASSLPVAGDFCGTYEQYF
-,TRBV20-1,-,TRBJ2-1,TGCAGTGCTAGAGGGTATGAGCAGTTCTTC,CSARGYEQFF
-,TRBV6-5,-,TRBJ2-7,TGTGCCAGCAGTTACGGGCCAGGGGGACTCTACGAGCAGTACTTC,CASSYGPGGLYEQYF
-,TRBV18,-,TRBJ1-4,TGTGCCAGCTCACCCCGGGAAGCAACTAATGAAAAACTGTTTTTT,CASSPREATNEKLFF
TRBD2,TRBV19,-,TRBJ2-7,TGTGCCAGTAGCCCAGGCCTAGCGGGAGCCGTGCAGTACTTC,CASSPGLAGAVQYF
-,TRBV6-6,-,TRBJ1-1,TGTGCCAGCAGTTATCGGGGGAAGAACACTGAAGCTTTCTTT,CASSYRGKNTEAFF
-,TRBV7-9,-,TRBJ2-3,TGTGCCAGCAGCTTAGAGCGGGGACACACAGATACGCAGTATTTT,CASSLERGHTDTQYF